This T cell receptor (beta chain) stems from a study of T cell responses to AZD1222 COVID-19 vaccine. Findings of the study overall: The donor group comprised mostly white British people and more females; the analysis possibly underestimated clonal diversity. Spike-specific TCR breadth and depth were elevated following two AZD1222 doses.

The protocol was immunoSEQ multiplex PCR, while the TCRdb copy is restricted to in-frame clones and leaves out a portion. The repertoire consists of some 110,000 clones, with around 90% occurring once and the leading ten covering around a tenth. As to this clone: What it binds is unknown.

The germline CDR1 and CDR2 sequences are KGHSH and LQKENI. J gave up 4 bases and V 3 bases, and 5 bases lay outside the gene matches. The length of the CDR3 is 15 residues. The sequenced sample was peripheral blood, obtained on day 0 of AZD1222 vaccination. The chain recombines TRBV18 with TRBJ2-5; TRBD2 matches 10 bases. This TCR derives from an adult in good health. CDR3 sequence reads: CASSPLAGVGETQYF. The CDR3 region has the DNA TGTGCCAGCTCACCGCTAGCGGGAGTAGGAGAGACCCAGTACTTC. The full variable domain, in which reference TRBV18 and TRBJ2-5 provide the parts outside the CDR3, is NAGVMQNPRHLVRRRGQEARLRCSPMKGHSHVYWYRQLPEEGLKFMVYLQKENIIDESGMPKERFSAEFPKEGPSILRIQQVVRGDSAAYFCASSPLAGVGETQYFGPGTRLLVL.